This entry lists 21 T cell receptor beta chains sequenced from one sample in a study of CD8+ T cells in alopecia areata. Investigators isolated RNA and reverse transcribed it into cDNA to act as the sequencing template. Here immunoSEQ multiplex PCR was the method, and the copy in TCRdb shows in-frame clones only, minus some. Found here are 110,000 to 150,000 clones, about 47% of them singletons; the top ten hold 0.99%. This specimen consisted of CD4+ T cells sorted from blood, obtained at week 0. The receptors here all came from a human donor with alopecia areata.

The chain links TRBV29-1 to TRBJ2-1; no definite D call. V lost 2 bases to trimming and J lost 5 bases, with 13 bases between them. This CDR3 comprises 14 residues. Germline loops: CDR1 SQVTM, CDR2 ANQGSEA. CDR3 bases: TGCAGCGTTGAAAGGTTGTACCCGAACAATGAGCAGTTCTTC. Protein sequence: CSVERLYPNNEQFF.

J is TRBJ2-3 and V is TRBV18; either TRBD1 or TRBD2 may fit D (5 bases each). CDR1 KGHSH and CDR2 LQKENI come from the germline V gene. The length of the CDR3 is 14 residues. V was trimmed by 5 bases and J by 1 base, leaving 10 bases between them. The CDR3 DNA sequence: TGTGCCAGCTCATCCCTGGGGGGCACAGATACGCAGTATTTT. Residues: CASSSLGGTDTQYF.

The CDR3 sequence is CASSPRDSSYEQYF. Written as DNA, the CDR3 is TGTGCCAGCTCACCGAGAGACAGCAGCTACGAGCAGTACTTC. This chain connects TRBV18 to TRBJ2-7; TRBD1 is a possible D gene (5 bases). The CDR3 contains 14 residues. The V end was cut by 3 bases, the J end by 3 bases, with 12 bases between. CDR1 and CDR2 from the germline V gene are KGHSH and LQKENI.

The chain employs TRBV7-2 and TRBJ2-1; D gene unclear. With 4 bases removed from V and 7 bases from J, the gap between germline ends came to 17 bases. Per germline, CDR1 SGHTA and CDR2 FQGNSA. The CDR3 has 15 residues. CDR3 DNA sequence: TGTGCCAGCAGCTGGAAGGCTTGGTCGGAGAATGAGCAGTTCTTC. Its translation is CASSWKAWSENEQFF.

The V call is TRBV29-1, the J call TRBJ2-1; 7 bases map to TRBD2. The CDR3 totals 13 residues. The germline V gene has CDR1 SQVTM and CDR2 ANQGSEA. The trim removed 5 bases at V and 8 bases at J, leaving 9 bases unmatched. CDR3 sequence (DNA): TGCAGCGTTCCTCGCGGGAGCTTCTATGAGCAGTTCTTC. Protein: CSVPRGSFYEQFF.

The V gene is TRBV30, the J gene TRBJ1-2, with TRBD1 as a possible D gene (6 bases). The germline gives CDR1 GTSNPN, CDR2 SVGIG (reference sequence). The CDR3 is 13 amino acids. Trimming cost V 4 bases and J 0 bases, with 9 bases left between them. CDR3 DNA sequence: TGTGCCTGGACCGGGGGCGCTAACTATGGCTACACCTTC. It translates to CAWTGGANYGYTF.

The chain combines TRBV30 with TRBJ1-4; no clear D gene. The CDR3 runs to 14 residues. Germline values: CDR1 GTSNPN, CDR2 SVGIG (reference sequence). V shed 0 bases and J shed 5 bases, with 10 bases lying between them. As DNA, the CDR3 is TGTGCCTGGAGTGTAGGACGTGGGAATGAAAAACTGTTTTTT. Encoded protein: CAWSVGRGNEKLFF.

V and J are TRBV7-9 and TRBJ2-7, with D tentatively TRBD2 (6 bases). Germline V gene sequence: CDR1 SEHNR, CDR2 FQNEAQ (reference sequence). V lost 5 bases, J lost 2 bases, and 10 bases lay in between. The CDR3 contains 13 residues. CDR3 DNA: TGTGCCAGCAGCCCTGGACTAACCTACGAGCAGTACTTC. Translated: CASSPGLTYEQYF.

This clone came up once. J is TRBJ2-3 and V is TRBV29-1; 12 positions agree with TRBD1. In germline, CDR1 is SQVTM, CDR2 ANQGSEA. The junction had 9 bases not matched to a gene; V was cut back by 6 bases and J by 5 bases. The CDR3 runs to 15 residues. CDR3 coding DNA: TGCAGCGTCGTGAGGGACAGGGGGCTAGGAGATACGCAGTATTTT. This gives the protein CSVVRDRGLGDTQYF.

This clone was seen more than once but under ten times. This rearrangement joins TRBV6-6 to TRBJ2-7, with D perhaps matching TRBD2 (6 bases). Trimming stripped 7 bases from V and 6 bases from J, with 10 bases between. The CDR3 is made up of 11 amino acids. Germline values: CDR1 MNHNY, CDR2 SVGAGI (reference sequence). CDR3 nucleotide sequence: TGTGCCAGCACGGAGGGTATCGAGCAGTACTTC. Translating it yields CASTEGIEQYF.

This clone came up a few times. The chain has TRBV5-6 and TRBJ2-2; D is undetermined. V shed 1 base and J shed 8 bases, with 6 bases lying between them. The length of the CDR3 is 12 residues. Germline loops: CDR1 SGHDT, CDR2 YYEEEE. CDR3 protein: CASSLSVGELFF. Written as DNA, the CDR3 is TGTGCCAGCAGCTTGTCGGTGGGGGAGCTGTTTTTT.

A few counts support this clone. The chain joins TRBV30 to TRBJ1-1; perhaps TRBD1 as D (6 bases). This CDR3 has 13 residues. CDR1 is GTSNPN and CDR2 is SVGIG in the germline V gene (reference sequence). Trimming took 4 bases from V and 7 from J, leaving 16 bases between them. CDR3 sequence: CAWTQDREIEAFF. In nucleotides, the CDR3 is TGTGCCTGGACCCAGGACAGAGAGATTGAAGCTTTCTTT.

A single count supports this clone. The genes are TRBV7-9 and TRBJ2-1; no firm D call. CDR3 length: 10 amino acids. Per the germline V gene, CDR1 is SEHNR and CDR2 is FQNEAQ (reference sequence). V lost 7 bases and J lost 7, with 5 bases in between. The CDR3 DNA reads as TGTGCCAGCACCCGGAATGAGCAGTTCTTC. Encoded protein: CASTRNEQFF.

This chain uses TRBV30 with TRBJ2-7; D gene uncertain. The CDR3 sequence is 15 residues long. V was shortened by 5 bases and J by 2 bases, with 19 bases between the two germline ends. CDR1 and CDR2 from the germline V gene are GTSNPN and SVGIG (reference sequence). The CDR3 here is CAWDNVRAATYEQYF. CDR3 bases: TGTGCCTGGGATAATGTTAGGGCGGCGACCTACGAGCAGTACTTC.

This sequence joins TRBV29-1 and TRBJ2-1, with 9 positions matching TRBD2. CDR3 length: 17 amino acids. V was clipped by 1 base and J by 1 base; unmatched bases: 8. Germline CDR1 reads SQVTM; CDR2 reads ANQGSEA. The CDR3, as DNA: TGCAGCGTTGAAGTTTTTAGCGGGAGTGTTTCCTACAATGAGCAGTTCTTC. Amino acids: CSVEVFSGSVSYNEQFF.

V is TRBV29-1 and J is TRBJ2-3, with TRBD1 identical over 8 bases. The J segment lost 5 bases and the V segment lost 3 bases, leaving 7 bases of the junction unmatched. The germline CDR1 and CDR2 sequences are SQVTM and ANQGSEA. This CDR3 is 14 amino acids long. CDR3 coding DNA: TGCAGCGTTGACCAGGGGGCGTCAGGAGATACGCAGTATTTT. It specifies CSVDQGASGDTQYF.

This chain joins TRBV30 and TRBJ1-1; the D gene is possibly TRBD1 (5 bases). The germline gives CDR1 GTSNPN, CDR2 SVGIG (reference sequence). The V end was cut by 5 bases, the J end by 0 bases, with 19 bases between. The CDR3 contains 16 residues. The CDR3 DNA is TGTGCCTGGGCCACGAACCTGGGGGTTCTGAACACTGAAGCTTTCTTT. It is translated as CAWATNLGVLNTEAFF. Full variable domain (rest looked up from reference TRBV30 and TRBJ1-1): SQTIHQWPATLVQPVGSPLSLECTVEGTSNPNLYWYRQAAGRGLQLLFYSVGIGQISSEVPQNLSASRPQDRQFILSSKKLLLSDSGFYLCAWATNLGVLNTEAFFGQGTRLTVV.

This sequence joins TRBV5-6 and TRBJ2-5; 7 positions agree with TRBD2. Trimming cost V 3 bases and J 5 bases; bases outside gene matches: 19. Germline loops: CDR1 SGHDT, CDR2 YYEEEE. There are 18 residues in the CDR3. CDR3 loop: CASSYSRRWREPDETQYF. CDR3 sequence (DNA): TGTGCCAGCAGCTACTCTCGGAGGTGGCGGGAGCCTGACGAGACCCAGTACTTC.

This clone appeared a few times. V and J are TRBV2 and TRBJ2-7; D might be TRBD1 or TRBD2, each matching 6 bases. The length of the CDR3 is 14 residues. Looked up from germline, CDR1 is SNHLY and CDR2 is FYNNEI. The germline V and J ends were trimmed by 10 bases and 4 bases, with 20 bases remaining between them. The CDR3 region has the DNA TGTGCCACTCAGAGGGGGGAACTTCAATACGAGCAGTACTTC. Translating it yields CATQRGELQYEQYF.

The chain is built from TRBV7-6 and TRBJ2-6, with TRBD1 as a possible D gene (7 bases). Germline CDR1 SGHVS, CDR2 FNYEAQ. CDR3 length equals 17 residues. V lost 5 bases and J 4 bases, leaving 18 bases between the germline ends. Here the CDR3 reads CASSPGDSTYGANVLTF. In nucleotides, the CDR3 is TGTGCCAGCAGCCCGGGGGACAGTACCTACGGGGCCAACGTCCTGACTTTC.

This chain connects TRBV5-1 to TRBJ2-3; D unclear. Trimming cost V 5 bases and J 3 bases, with 16 bases left between them. This CDR3 region has 15 residues. Germline lookup yields CDR1 SGHRS and CDR2 YFSETQ. This CDR3 reads CASRKLLGSTDTQYF. CDR3 sequence (DNA): TGCGCCAGCAGAAAACTTCTGGGTAGTACAGATACGCAGTATTTT.